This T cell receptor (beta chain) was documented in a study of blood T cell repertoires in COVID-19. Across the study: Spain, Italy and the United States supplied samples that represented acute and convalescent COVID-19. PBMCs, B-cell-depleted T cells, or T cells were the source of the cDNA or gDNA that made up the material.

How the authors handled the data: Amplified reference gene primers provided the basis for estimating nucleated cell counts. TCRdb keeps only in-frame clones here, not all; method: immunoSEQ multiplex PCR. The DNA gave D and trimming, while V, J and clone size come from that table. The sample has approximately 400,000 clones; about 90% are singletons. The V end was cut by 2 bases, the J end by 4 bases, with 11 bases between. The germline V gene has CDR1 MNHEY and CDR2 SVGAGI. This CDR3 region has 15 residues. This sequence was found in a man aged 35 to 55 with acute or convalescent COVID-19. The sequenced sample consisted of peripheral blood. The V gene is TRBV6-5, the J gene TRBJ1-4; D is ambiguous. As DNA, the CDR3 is TGTGCCAGCAGTTACAGTACGGGATTTAATGAAAAACTGTTTTTT. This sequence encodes CASSYSTGFNEKLFF.